Below, 14 T cell receptor beta chains from the same sample are listed, as sequenced in a study of blood T cell repertoires in COVID-19. The data were produced by immunoSEQ multiplex PCR, yet TCRdb's version contains in-frame clones alone and is incomplete. The sample consists of about 240,000 clones, about 90% of them appearing once. The sample comprised peripheral blood. Receptors were obtained from a man aged 60 to 75 who had recovered from COVID-19.

V is TRBV5-1 and J is TRBJ2-1, with 8 nucleotides matching TRBD2. Germline CDR1 is SGHRS and CDR2 is YFSETQ. Trimming removed 5 bases from V and 9 bases from J; junction bases left unmatched: 10. The CDR3 spans 14 residues. CDR3: CASRDGAGGIEQFF. The DNA for the CDR3 is TGCGCCAGCAGGGACGGCGCGGGGGGCATTGAGCAGTTCTTC.

The CDR3 DNA reads TGCAGCGTTTGGGACACTCGTTTTCCCTCGTCCACCTTC. The encoded protein is CSVWDTRFPSSTF. This chain joins TRBV29-1 and TRBJ1-2, with D perhaps TRBD1 (6 bases). Germline V gives CDR1 SQVTM, CDR2 ANQGSEA. The CDR3 totals 13 residues. V shed 5 bases and J shed 13 bases, with 23 bases lying between them.

The chain carries TRBV6-5 and TRBJ2-3; D gene uncertain. V was trimmed by 0 bases and J by 10 bases, leaving 5 bases between them. The CDR3 loop spans 11 amino acids. Germline CDR1 MNHEY, CDR2 SVGAGI. CDR3 amino acids: CASSYSSSQYF. DNA for the CDR3: TGTGCCAGCAGTTACTCATCTTCGCAGTATTTT.

The chain has TRBV21-1 and TRBJ1-5; no check of the table's D call, TRBD1, against the DNA was made. TRBV21-1 is a pseudogene locus. The CDR3 runs to 16 residues. As DNA, the CDR3 is TGTGCCAGCAGCCTCCCCGACAGATCCGATAATCAGCCCCAGCATTTT. Translated, it gives CASSLPDRSDNQPQHF.

The sample holds one count of this clone. The chain has TRBV12-5 and TRBJ1-5, with D uncertain. CDR1 is LGHNT, CDR2 FRNRAP, per germline. Trimming removed 2 bases at V and 7 bases at J, with 9 bases between. This CDR3 contains 13 residues. CDR3 nucleotide sequence: TGTGCTAGTGGTTTGTTATCGGGGCAGCCCCAGCATTTT. This encodes CASGLLSGQPQHF.

This chain uses TRBV5-1 with TRBJ2-2; 9 bases fit TRBD2. The CDR3 has 17 residues. After removal of 4 bases from V and 0 bases from J, the junction contained 7 bases not matched to a gene. The germline gives CDR1 SGHRS, CDR2 YFSETQ. CDR3 nucleotide sequence: TGCGCCAGCAGCGTGACTAGCGGTTACGCGAACACCGGGGAGCTGTTTTTT. Translation: CASSVTSGYANTGELFF.

The chain carries TRBV5-8 and TRBJ1-1; D is possibly TRBD1 (5 bases). V was shortened by 1 base and J by 11 bases, with 9 bases between the two germline ends. The CDR3 is 11 residues long. Germline V gene lookup returns CDR1 SGHTS and CDR2 YDEGEE. CDR3 sequence reads: CASSLRGRAFF. CDR3 DNA: TGTGCCAGCAGCTTGCGGGGGAGGGCTTTCTTT.

This chain joins TRBV2 and TRBJ1-1, with D perhaps matching TRBD1 (6 bases). V gave up 7 bases and J gave up 6 bases, with 15 bases separating them. The germline V gene has CDR1 SNHLY and CDR2 FYNNEI. The CDR3 covers 13 residues. For the CDR3, the DNA is TGTGCCAGCATGACACACAGGGAAGCTGAAGCTTTCTTT. Residues: CASMTHREAEAFF.

This clone was detected a few times. J is TRBJ2-5 and V is TRBV6-5; 7 nucleotides agree with TRBD2. The CDR3 runs 13 residues. Germline assignment: CDR1 MNHEY and CDR2 SVGAGI. V was clipped by 0 bases and J by 14 bases; unmatched bases: 9. The CDR3 spells CASSYSTQGGFYF. CDR3 DNA: TGTGCCAGCAGTTACTCCACCCAGGGAGGGTTTTACTTC.

The V gene is TRBV5-6, the J gene TRBJ1-6, with 7 bases lining up with TRBD1. V shed 2 bases and J 10 bases; nucleotides not matched to a gene: 0. The CDR3 is made up of 12 amino acids. Germline CDR1 SGHDT, CDR2 YYEEEE. DNA of the CDR3: TGTGCCAGCAGCTTACAGGGGTCACCCCTCCACTTT. Translating gives CASSLQGSPLHF.

This chain joins TRBV19 and TRBJ1-1, with 9 bases lining up with TRBD1. The ends lost 3 bases at V and 8 bases at J; junction bases unmatched: 4. The CDR3 sequence is 13 residues long. Germline V gives CDR1 LNHDA, CDR2 SQIVND (reference sequence). DNA for the CDR3: TGTGCCAGTAGTATTGGGACAGGGACCGAAGCTTTCTTT. It specifies CASSIGTGTEAFF.

V gene TRBV6-5 combines with J gene TRBJ1-5; D unresolved. Germline-derived CDR1 and CDR2 are MNHEY and SVGAGI. Trimming stripped 6 bases from V and 8 bases from J, with 11 bases between. The CDR3 has 12 amino acids. CDR3 sequence: CASRDREKPQHF. The CDR3 nucleotides are TGTGCCAGCAGAGACCGGGAGAAGCCCCAGCATTTT.

This chain uses TRBV18 with TRBJ1-1; D may be TRBD1 (6 bases). V dropped 4 bases and J dropped 6 bases, with 6 bases sitting between them. The CDR3 runs 11 residues. The V gene's germline CDR1 is KGHSH and CDR2 LQKENI. CDR3 residues: CASSQGAEAFF. CDR3 sequence (DNA): TGTGCCAGCTCACAGGGGGCTGAAGCTTTCTTT. Looking up the rest from reference TRBV18 and TRBJ1-1 gives the full variable domain: NAGVMQNPRHLVRRRGQEARLRCSPMKGHSHVYWYRQLPEEGLKFMVYLQKENIIDESGMPKERFSAEFPKEGPSILRIQQVVRGDSAAYFCASSQGAEAFFGQGTRLTVV.

This chain uses TRBV5-1 with TRBJ1-3; D is perhaps TRBD1 (6 bases). Germline CDR1 is SGHRS and CDR2 is YFSETQ. This CDR3 contains 16 residues. Trimming left V 3 bases short and J 0 bases short, with 13 bases between. CDR3 coding DNA: TGCGCCAGCAGCTCGATGACAGGTTCCTCTGGAAACACCATATATTTT. It specifies CASSSMTGSSGNTIYF.